This note documents a single T cell receptor beta chain sequence. Its target is not known. This sample stems from a study of identifying expanded T cells in peripheral blood. During the collection period, no donor immune events like infections were recorded. Some clones are missing from TCRdb's copy, which holds only in-frame ones; the method was immunoSEQ multiplex PCR. Of 90,000 to 120,000 clones listed, roughly 89% are singletons. V was shortened by 5 bases and J by 10 bases, with 15 bases between the two germline ends. The V gene's germline CDR1 is MNHEY and CDR2 SVGAGI. CDR3 length: 13 residues. Study-wide findings and caveats: Roughly 1.2 clones differed between technical replicates, versus around 15 and 18 over time. Variance in clone template counts between roughly two-week samples significantly increased with total template count across all healthy donors.

The source of this sequence is a person aged 18-70 years in good health. What was sequenced was blood. The chain carries TRBV6-5 and TRBJ2-1, with D possibly TRBD2 on 6 matching bases. CDR3 bases: TGTGCCAGCAGTCCCCTCGGCCGGGGGGAGCAGTTCTTC. This codes for CASSPLGRGEQFF.